Listed below are T cell receptor beta chains from one sample, sequenced in a study of cytomegalovirus exposure and HLA in healthy donors. The assay was immunoSEQ multiplex PCR, and TCRdb's table has in-frame clones only and misses some. Here the sample spans 150,000 to 200,000 clones, 77% being singletons. Sequences were obtained from PBMCs. All receptors derive from a woman aged 25 to 39 in good health and CMV-seronegative. Each CDR3 is given with its conserved first and last residue. Each record gives: J gene, V gene, D gene, clone size, CDR3 protein, CDR3 DNA. The D gene is left open where the match is weak. For some rows the clone size is stated as once, few or many, or as a class when expanded; others skip it.

J gene: TRBJ2-7; V gene: TRBV19; D gene: TRBD2; clone size: .; CDR3 protein: CASSMGRAFIEQYF; CDR3 DNA: TGTGCCAGTAGTATGGGGAGGGCCTTCATCGAGCAGTACTTC
J gene: TRBJ1-1; V gene: TRBV5-1; D gene: TRBD1; clone size: .; CDR3 protein: CASSRQGYRDTEAFF; CDR3 DNA: TGCGCCAGCAGCCGACAGGGCTATCGGGACACTGAAGCTTTCTTT
J gene: TRBJ2-7; V gene: TRBV18; D gene: TRBD2; clone size: .; CDR3 protein: CASSPAGTRAYEQYF; CDR3 DNA: TGTGCCAGCTCACCAGCCGGGACTAGAGCCTACGAGCAGTACTTC
J gene: TRBJ2-7; V gene: TRBV13; D gene: .; clone size: .; CDR3 protein: CASSLGGTGSSYEQYF; CDR3 DNA: TGTGCCAGCAGCTTAGGAGGGACCGGGAGCTCCTACGAGCAGTACTTC
J gene: TRBJ1-5; V gene: TRBV19; D gene: .; clone size: few; CDR3 protein: CASSISSTYSNQPQHF; CDR3 DNA: TGTGCCAGTAGTATAAGCTCTACTTATAGCAATCAGCCCCAGCATTTT
J gene: TRBJ2-2; V gene: TRBV5-1; D gene: TRBD2; clone size: .; CDR3 protein: CASSLGTSGGQNTGELFF; CDR3 DNA: TGCGCCAGCAGCTTGGGGACTAGCGGGGGACAAAACACCGGGGAGCTGTTTTTT
J gene: TRBJ1-1; V gene: TRBV2; D gene: .; clone size: .; CDR3 protein: CAIRGDTNTEAFF; CDR3 DNA: TGTGCCATCAGAGGGGATACGAACACTGAAGCTTTCTTT
J gene: TRBJ1-2; V gene: TRBV23-1; D gene: .; clone size: .; CDR3 protein: CASSHPGGQRAGYTF; CDR3 DNA: TGCGCCAGCAGTCACCCCGGGGGTCAACGGGCTGGCTACACCTTC
J gene: TRBJ2-2; V gene: TRBV11-3; D gene: .; clone size: .; CDR3 protein: CASSDRGGELFF; CDR3 DNA: TGTGCCAGCAGCGACCGGGGCGGGGAGCTGTTTTTT
J gene: TRBJ2-4; V gene: TRBV4-3; D gene: TRBD2; clone size: .; CDR3 protein: CASSPVAGGFSQNIQYF; CDR3 DNA: TGCGCCAGCAGCCCCGTCGCGGGAGGGTTTAGCCAAAACATTCAGTACTTC
J gene: TRBJ1-2; V gene: TRBV28; D gene: TRBD1; clone size: .; CDR3 protein: CASSLSAGGAYYGYTF; CDR3 DNA: TGTGCCAGCAGTTTATCGGCAGGGGGCGCATACTATGGCTACACCTTC
J gene: TRBJ1-5; V gene: TRBV4-2; D gene: .; clone size: .; CDR3 protein: CASSRSGGRSNQPQHF; CDR3 DNA: TGTGCCAGCAGCCGTAGCGGCGGACGGAGCAATCAGCCCCAGCATTTT
J gene: TRBJ2-7; V gene: TRBV7-2; D gene: TRBD1; clone size: few; CDR3 protein: CASSQGVGHSYEQYF; CDR3 DNA: TGTGCCAGCAGCCAGGGGGTTGGCCACTCCTACGAGCAGTACTTC
J gene: TRBJ1-4; V gene: TRBV27; D gene: TRBD1; clone size: .; CDR3 protein: CASTRDRGANEKLFF; CDR3 DNA: TGTGCCAGCACTCGGGACAGGGGTGCTAATGAAAAACTGTTTTTT
J gene: TRBJ2-7; V gene: TRBV2; D gene: TRBD2; clone size: .; CDR3 protein: CASSTDASGSWNEQYF; CDR3 DNA: TGTGCCAGCAGTACCGACGCTAGCGGGAGTTGGAACGAGCAGTACTTC
J gene: TRBJ2-1; V gene: TRBV28; D gene: .; clone size: .; CDR3 protein: CASSFGAVEQFF; CDR3 DNA: TGTGCCAGCAGTTTTGGGGCAGTTGAGCAGTTCTTC
J gene: TRBJ2-5; V gene: TRBV14; D gene: .; clone size: .; CDR3 protein: CASSLRLYTKETQYF; CDR3 DNA: TGTGCCAGCAGCCTTCGACTCTATACTAAAGAGACCCAGTACTTC
J gene: TRBJ1-1; V gene: TRBV5-1; D gene: TRBD1; clone size: few; CDR3 protein: CASSPPTGTHTEAFF; CDR3 DNA: TGCGCCAGCAGCCCGCCGACAGGGACACACACTGAAGCTTTCTTT
J gene: TRBJ2-2; V gene: TRBV21-1; D gene: .; clone size: .; CDR3 protein: CASSRTSGENTGELFF; CDR3 DNA: TGTGCCAGCAGCAGGACTAGCGGGGAGAACACCGGGGAGCTGTTTTTT
J gene: TRBJ2-7; V gene: TRBV10-2; D gene: TRBD2; clone size: .; CDR3 protein: CASSDRGRAGYEQYF; CDR3 DNA: TGCGCCAGCAGTGATCGCGGGAGGGCCGGTTACGAGCAGTACTTC
J gene: TRBJ1-2; V gene: TRBV4-3; D gene: TRBD1; clone size: once; CDR3 protein: CASSLSQGAGGYTF; CDR3 DNA: TGCGCCAGCAGCCTAAGTCAGGGGGCGGGAGGCTACACCTTC
J gene: TRBJ2-1; V gene: TRBV4-1; D gene: .; clone size: .; CDR3 protein: CASSPNFLENEQFF; CDR3 DNA: TGCGCCAGCAGCCCCAACTTCCTAGAAAATGAGCAGTTCTTC
J gene: TRBJ2-7; V gene: TRBV4-2; D gene: TRBD1; clone size: .; CDR3 protein: CASSQGLTGADEQYF; CDR3 DNA: TGTGCCAGCAGCCAGGGTTTGACAGGGGCTGACGAGCAGTACTTC
J gene: TRBJ1-4; V gene: TRBV19; D gene: TRBD1; clone size: .; CDR3 protein: CASSGGTGSMEKLFF; CDR3 DNA: TGTGCCAGTAGTGGGGGGACAGGGAGTATGGAAAAACTGTTTTTT
J gene: TRBJ2-3; V gene: TRBV4-3; D gene: .; clone size: once; CDR3 protein: CASSTLQGIDTQYF; CDR3 DNA: TGCGCCAGCAGCACTCTACAGGGAATAGATACGCAGTATTTT
J gene: TRBJ2-1; V gene: TRBV7-9; D gene: .; clone size: .; CDR3 protein: CASSLAGGEQFF; CDR3 DNA: TGTGCCAGCAGCTTAGCGGGGGGTGAGCAGTTCTTC
J gene: TRBJ2-7; V gene: TRBV5-4; D gene: .; clone size: once; CDR3 protein: CASSRDTYEQYF; CDR3 DNA: TGTGCCAGCAGCAGGGACACCTACGAGCAGTACTTC
J gene: TRBJ2-1; V gene: TRBV19; D gene: TRBD1; clone size: few; CDR3 protein: CASTHTGGNEQFF; CDR3 DNA: TGTGCCAGTACACACACAGGGGGAAATGAGCAGTTCTTC
J gene: TRBJ2-5; V gene: TRBV7-8; D gene: TRBD1; clone size: .; CDR3 protein: CASSLTGTEETQYF; CDR3 DNA: TGTGCCAGCAGCCTAACAGGGACAGAAGAGACCCAGTACTTC
J gene: TRBJ1-1; V gene: TRBV5-6; D gene: TRBD1; clone size: .; CDR3 protein: CASSDPGQGMNTEAFF; CDR3 DNA: TGTGCCAGCAGCGACCCCGGACAGGGGATGAACACTGAAGCTTTCTTT
J gene: TRBJ2-5; V gene: TRBV9; D gene: .; clone size: few; CDR3 protein: CASSVRGQETQYF; CDR3 DNA: TGTGCCAGCAGCGTTAGAGGGCAAGAGACCCAGTACTTC
J gene: TRBJ2-5; V gene: TRBV5-4; D gene: .; clone size: .; CDR3 protein: CASSSTGQETQYF; CDR3 DNA: TGTGCCAGCAGCTCGACAGGCCAAGAGACCCAGTACTTC
J gene: TRBJ1-3; V gene: TRBV7-2; D gene: .; clone size: .; CDR3 protein: CASSAGTTGNTIYF; CDR3 DNA: TGTGCCAGCAGCGCCGGGACAACTGGAAACACCATATATTTT
J gene: TRBJ2-5; V gene: TRBV9; D gene: TRBD2; clone size: .; CDR3 protein: CASSERAASGVGETQYF; CDR3 DNA: TGTGCCAGCAGCGAAAGGGCGGCTAGCGGGGTGGGAGAGACCCAGTACTTC
J gene: TRBJ1-1; V gene: TRBV9; D gene: .; clone size: .; CDR3 protein: CASSKTVLNTEAFF; CDR3 DNA: TGTGCCAGCAGCAAGACAGTCCTGAACACTGAAGCTTTCTTT
J gene: TRBJ2-1; V gene: TRBV11-3; D gene: .; clone size: .; CDR3 protein: CASSLTSLNEQFF; CDR3 DNA: TGTGCCAGCAGCTTGACTTCCCTCAATGAGCAGTTCTTC
J gene: TRBJ1-1; V gene: TRBV10-3; D gene: .; clone size: .; CDR3 protein: CAISEVGGNTEAFF; CDR3 DNA: TGTGCCATCAGTGAGGTGGGGGGGAACACTGAAGCTTTCTTT
J gene: TRBJ1-1; V gene: TRBV6-1; D gene: .; clone size: few; CDR3 protein: CASSDSQGTEAFF; CDR3 DNA: TGTGCCAGCAGTGACTCCCAGGGCACTGAAGCTTTCTTT
J gene: TRBJ2-1; V gene: TRBV5-6; D gene: TRBD1; clone size: .; CDR3 protein: CASSNLQGRQFF; CDR3 DNA: TGTGCCAGCAGCAACTTACAGGGGCGGCAGTTCTTC
J gene: TRBJ2-5; V gene: TRBV5-1; D gene: TRBD2; clone size: few; CDR3 protein: CASSLDPSGIRQETQYF; CDR3 DNA: TGCGCCAGCAGCCTAGATCCTAGCGGGATACGTCAAGAGACCCAGTACTTC
J gene: TRBJ2-3; V gene: TRBV28; D gene: .; clone size: .; CDR3 protein: CASSKGSTDTQYF; CDR3 DNA: TGTGCCAGCAGTAAGGGGTCCACAGATACGCAGTATTTT
J gene: TRBJ2-5; V gene: TRBV19; D gene: .; clone size: .; CDR3 protein: CASRNRARVETQYF; CDR3 DNA: TGTGCCAGTAGAAACAGGGCCCGGGTGGAGACCCAGTACTTC